Each of the 32 T cell receptor beta chains below was sequenced from the same sample in a study of neurological immune-mediated disorders. TCRdb re-derived calls from the 5' RACE reads in MiXCR, one entry per CDR3 protein. The data hold fewer than 30,000 distinct CDR3 sequences, with 20% to 25% observed a single time. Sequenced: PBMCs. These receptors were collected from a woman between 55 and 75 years old in good health.

This clonotype was seen ten or more times. The chain uses TRBV6-5 and TRBJ2-3; 7 positions agree with TRBD2. The CDR3 extends over 13 amino acids. Germline assignment: CDR1 MNHEY and CDR2 SVGAGI. The trim removed 10 bases at V and 1 base at J, leaving 5 bases unmatched. This CDR3 reads CAIRRGGTDTQYF. The CDR3 DNA follows: TGTGCCATCCGACGGGGGGGCACAGATACGCAGTATTTT.

In this sample, this clonotype turned up many times. The rearrangement uses TRBV27 and TRBJ2-7; the D is unclear. Germline V CDR1 and CDR2: MNHEY, SMNVEV (reference sequence). Trimming left V 5 bases short and J 2 bases short, with 10 bases between. The CDR3 length is 13 residues. The CDR3 DNA follows: TGTGCCAGCAGTCGCGGACGGACCTACGAGCAGTACTTC. Amino acids: CASSRGRTYEQYF.

This clonotype was found many times. The chain recombines TRBV14 with TRBJ1-4, with a possible D match to TRBD1 (5 bases). CDR3 size: 16 residues. Germline CDR1 reads SGHDN; CDR2 reads FVKESK. V lost 4 bases to trimming and J lost 0 bases, with 12 bases between them. The CDR3 loop reads CASSRRDFATNEKLFF. Written as DNA, the CDR3 is TGTGCCAGCAGCCGCCGGGACTTTGCAACTAATGAAAAACTGTTTTTT.

This clonotype appeared many times. The rearrangement links TRBV5-1 to TRBJ2-7; 11 bases align to TRBD2. The CDR3 is 15 residues long. Germline lookup yields CDR1 SGHRS and CDR2 YFSETQ. The V gene end was trimmed by 4 bases and the J gene end by 5 bases; junction bases not matched to a gene: 8. The CDR3 DNA reads TGCGCCAGCAGCGGAACTAGCGGGAGCGGGGACGAGCAGTACTTC. It encodes CASSGTSGSGDEQYF.

This clonotype was counted ten times or more. V and J are TRBV4-3 and TRBJ1-1; possibly TRBD1 for D (6 bases). Deletions cut 0 bases from V and 7 bases from J, with 18 bases between. Germline CDR1 and CDR2: LGHNA and YSLEER. CDR3 length: 16 residues. The CDR3 reads CASSQDWVQGFGEAFF. The CDR3 region has the DNA TGCGCCAGCAGCCAAGATTGGGTGCAGGGGTTTGGTGAAGCTTTCTTT.

The chain is built from TRBV5-6 and TRBJ1-1; maybe TRBD1 (5 bases). Deletions cut 2 bases from V and 10 bases from J, with 18 bases between. Germline V CDR1 and CDR2: SGHDT, YYEEEE. The CDR3 covers 14 residues. CDR3: CASSFPGSGTRAFF. The CDR3 nucleotides read TGTGCCAGCAGCTTTCCAGGGTCGGGGACTCGAGCTTTCTTT.

This clonotype was picked up a small number of times. The chain combines TRBV5-1 with TRBJ1-5; D uncertain. The CDR3 totals 13 residues. Looked up from germline, CDR1 is SGHRS and CDR2 is YFSETQ. V was pared by 4 bases and J by 1 base, with 6 bases between. The CDR3 reads CASSTGSNQPQHF. The CDR3 DNA follows: TGCGCCAGCAGCACTGGGAGCAATCAGCCCCAGCATTTT.

Worth noting for this clonotype: The junction departs from germline at one end; a sequencing error may be responsible. This chain links TRBV6-2 or TRBV6-3 with TRBJ1-1, with TRBD1 matching over 8 bases. The CDR3 extends over 14 amino acids. The germline V gene encodes CDR1 MNHEY and CDR2 SVGEGT. CDR3 protein: CASSKQGGSTEGFF. The DNA of the CDR3 is TGTGCCAGCAGTAAACAGGGGGGTAGCACTGAAGGTTTCTTT.

This clonotype came up many times. The rearrangement joins TRBV18 to TRBJ1-1, with 8 nucleotides matching TRBD1. Trimming at V came to 4 bases and at J to 5 bases, leaving 9 bases not matched to a gene. CDR3 length: 15 amino acids. Germline CDR1 is KGHSH and CDR2 is LQKENI. The CDR3 region is CASSLDQGAGTEAFF. In DNA form, the CDR3 reads TGTGCCAGCTCACTCGACCAGGGGGCGGGTACTGAAGCTTTCTTT. The variable domain in full, with the rest retrieved from reference TRBV18 and TRBJ1-1, is NAGVMQNPRHLVRRRGQEARLRCSPMKGHSHVYWYRQLPEEGLKFMVYLQKENIIDESGMPKERFSAEFPKEGPSILRIQQVVRGDSAAYFCASSLDQGAGTEAFFGQGTRLTVV.

This clonotype was counted ten times or more. V is TRBV5-1 and J is TRBJ2-3, with D hard to call. CDR3 size: 14 residues. V was pared by 1 base and J by 0 bases, with 6 bases between. CDR1 is SGHRS, CDR2 YFSETQ, per germline. CDR3 amino acids: CASSLTDSTDTQYF. The CDR3 DNA is TGCGCCAGCAGCTTGACGGACAGCACAGATACGCAGTATTTT.

This clonotype has at least ten counts. The chain has TRBV28 and TRBJ2-3; the D gene is possibly TRBD1 (6 bases). Germline loops: CDR1 MDHEN, CDR2 SYDVKM. The CDR3 is made up of 15 amino acids. The ends were cut back, 5 bases at V and 2 bases at J, with 14 bases in the middle. CDR3 nucleotides: TGTGCCAGCAGTCCGCAGGGGATCTCCACAGATACGCAGTATTTT. Amino acid sequence: CASSPQGISTDTQYF.

The chain recombines TRBV7-9 with TRBJ2-7, with 12 nucleotides matching TRBD2. The CDR3 has 18 residues. Germline CDR1 reads SEHNR; CDR2 reads FQNEAQ (reference sequence). V lost 4 bases and J lost 3; bases outside the gene matches: 13. The CDR3 nucleotides are TGTGCCAGCAGCTCCCGGGACACTTGGACTAGCGGGATCTACGAGCAGTACTTC. Encoded protein: CASSSRDTWTSGIYEQYF.

The rearrangement joins TRBV9 to TRBJ2-7; tentative D call: TRBD1 (7 bases). V was trimmed by 0 bases and J by 3 bases, leaving 13 bases between them. The CDR3 has 15 amino acids. Germline lookup yields CDR1 SGDLS and CDR2 YYNGEE. The CDR3 DNA reads as TGTGCCAGCAGCGTAGGCGGCCAGGGGGGCTACGAGCAGTACTTC. Translated, it gives CASSVGGQGGYEQYF.

This clonotype has ten or more counts. The chain combines TRBV28 with TRBJ2-2; 13 nucleotides line up with TRBD2. The CDR3 contains 18 residues. Trimming cost V 3 bases and J 5 bases; bases outside gene matches: 9. The germline gives CDR1 MDHEN, CDR2 SYDVKM. Written as DNA, the CDR3 is TGTGCCAGCAGTTTTTACCCGACTAGCGGGAGGAGGACCGGGGAGCTGTTTTTT. This sequence encodes CASSFYPTSGRRTGELFF.

This clonotype was found many times. The J gene is TRBJ2-5, the V gene TRBV7-2, with TRBD1 matching over 9 bases. This CDR3 region has 19 residues. CDR1 and CDR2 (germline): SGHTA, FQGNSA. V lost 5 bases, J lost 6 bases, and 22 bases stayed unmatched. CDR3 loop: CASSRNPTSPGTGTQTQYF. The DNA for the CDR3 is TGTGCCAGCAGCCGTAACCCGACAAGTCCCGGGACAGGGACACAGACCCAGTACTTC.

On this clonotype itself: One end of the junction is discordant with germline, which a read error may explain. The gene calls are TRBV10-3 and TRBJ2-5; TRBD1 might be the D (6 bases). This CDR3 is built from 13 residues. Per germline, CDR1 ENHRY and CDR2 SYGVKD. The CDR3 region is CTISRTAQETQYF. Written as DNA, the CDR3 is TGTACCATCAGCCGGACAGCTCAAGAGACCCAGTACTTC.

The sample holds many counts of this clonotype. This sequence joins TRBV5-1 and TRBJ1-1, with a possible D match to TRBD1 (6 bases). With 0 bases removed from V and 1 base from J, the gap between germline ends came to 7 bases. The CDR3 is made up of 14 amino acids. Germline V lookup: CDR1 SGHRS, CDR2 YFSETQ. In nucleotides, the CDR3 is TGCGCCAGCAGCTTGGAGGGGGGGAACACTGAAGCTTTCTTT. Amino acid sequence: CASSLEGGNTEAFF.

This clonotype was seen many times. The CDR3 coding sequence is TGCGCCAGCAGCCAGCTAGCGGGGGGACTCGGTGAGCAGTTCTTC. It encodes CASSQLAGGLGEQFF. The chain links TRBV4-3 to TRBJ2-1, with TRBD2 identical over 11 bases. CDR1 and CDR2 (germline): LGHNA, YSLEER. The CDR3 has 15 residues. The V and J ends lost 3 bases and 9 bases, in that order; junction bases with no gene match: 7.

In its sample, this clonotype was seen many times. The chain employs TRBV7-9 and TRBJ2-7, with a tentative D call TRBD2 (8 bases). The germline V and J ends were trimmed by 5 bases and 3 bases, with 17 bases remaining between them. The CDR3 sequence is 15 residues long. Germline CDR1 reads SEHNR; CDR2 reads FQNEAQ (reference sequence). DNA of the CDR3: TGTGCCAGCAGCCCCGGGAGGGGGCTCTTCTACGAGCAGTACTTC. Amino acids: CASSPGRGLFYEQYF.

The table lists this clonotype with many counts. The rearrangement joins TRBV12-3 or TRBV12-4 to TRBJ2-5; TRBD2 might be the D (5 bases). V shed 7 bases and J shed 7 bases, with 13 bases lying between them. The CDR3 contains 12 residues. CDR3: CASKASGSTQYF. The CDR3 DNA is TGTGCCAGCAAGGCGAGCGGCTCGACCCAGTACTTC.

This clonotype was observed many times. This chain joins TRBV27 and TRBJ2-7; the match to TRBD1 covers 8 bases. The V gene's germline CDR1 is MNHEY and CDR2 SMNVEV (reference sequence). This CDR3 spans 12 amino acids. V lost 4 bases to trimming and J lost 6 bases; unmatched junction nucleotides: 2. The CDR3 bases are TGTGCCAGCAGTTCGACAGGGGTCGAGCAGTACTTC. Its translation: CASSSTGVEQYF.

This clonotype was counted ten times or more. The V call is TRBV7-2, the J call TRBJ2-7, with 7 bases matching TRBD1. The ends lost 5 bases at V and 0 bases at J; junction bases unmatched: 4. The CDR3 has 14 residues. CDR1 SGHTA and CDR2 FQGNSA come from the germline V gene. For the CDR3, the DNA is TGTGCCAGCAGCCCCGGGACAGACTCCTACGAGCAGTACTTC. This codes for CASSPGTDSYEQYF.

This clonotype was seen many times. This rearrangement joins TRBV7-2 to TRBJ2-3; D perhaps matches TRBD2 (6 bases). The CDR3 runs to 15 residues. Germline loops: CDR1 SGHTA, CDR2 FQGNSA. Between the trimmed V and J ends, which lost 5 bases and 4 bases, there was a span of 16 bases. This CDR3 reads CASSLNLGGADTQYF. The CDR3 nucleotides are TGTGCCAGCAGCCTAAACCTCGGAGGGGCAGATACGCAGTATTTT.

In this sample, this clonotype turned up many times. This chain uses TRBV5-1 with TRBJ2-7; TRBD2 aligns across 7 bases. With V trimmed by 0 bases and J by 3 bases, 6 bases remained unmatched. Germline-derived CDR1 and CDR2 are SGHRS and YFSETQ. This CDR3 is built from 15 residues. The CDR3 nucleotides are TGCGCCAGCAGCTTGGGGGCGGGAGAGTACTACGAGCAGTACTTC. This codes for CASSLGAGEYYEQYF.

The V call is TRBV6-1, the J call TRBJ2-1, with D possibly TRBD1 on 5 matching bases. Trimming took 4 bases from V and 5 from J, leaving 6 bases between them. The germline gives CDR1 MNHNS, CDR2 SASEGT. The CDR3 length is 12 residues. This chain's CDR3 is CASSVRDNEQFF. CDR3 nucleotides: TGTGCCAGCAGTGTCAGGGACAATGAGCAGTTCTTC.

This clonotype was counted only a few times. The chain uses TRBV7-2 and TRBJ2-7, with TRBD2 matching 12 bases. Germline V gene lookup returns CDR1 SGHTA and CDR2 FQGNSA. This CDR3 is built from 14 residues. Trimming removed 5 bases from V and 7 bases from J; junction bases left unmatched: 6. Here the CDR3 DNA reads TGTGCCAGCAGCATTACTAGCGGGAGGTATGAGCAGTACTTC. Translating it yields CASSITSGRYEQYF. Drawing the rest from reference TRBV7-2 and TRBJ2-7, the complete variable domain is GAGVSQSPSNKVTEKGKDVELRCDPISGHTALYWYRQSLGQGLEFLIYFQGNSAPDKSGLPSDRFSAERTGGSVSTLTIQRTQQEDSAVYLCASSITSGRYEQYFGPGTRLTVT.

Ten or more counts support this clonotype. The rearrangement links TRBV28 to TRBJ2-3, with 7 bases aligning to TRBD2. This CDR3 has 14 residues. Germline CDR1 and CDR2: MDHEN and SYDVKM. The trim removed 3 bases at V and 2 bases at J, leaving 2 bases unmatched. The CDR3 coding sequence is TGTGCCAGCAGTTTTACTAGCGACACAGATACGCAGTATTTT. Translated: CASSFTSDTDTQYF.

This clonotype was observed many times. V gene TRBV5-1 combines with J gene TRBJ2-1; 15 positions match TRBD2. Germline lookup yields CDR1 SGHRS and CDR2 YFSETQ. The CDR3 loop spans 17 amino acids. J lost 1 base, V lost 4 bases, and 3 bases had no gene match. This CDR3 reads CASSVGTSGRSYNEQFF. The CDR3 DNA sequence: TGCGCCAGCAGCGTAGGGACTAGCGGGAGGTCCTACAATGAGCAGTTCTTC.

The chain joins TRBV5-1 to TRBJ2-1, with D unclear. V was shortened by 2 bases and J by 0 bases, with 9 bases between the two germline ends. The length of the CDR3 is 15 residues. The germline gives CDR1 SGHRS, CDR2 YFSETQ. The CDR3 coding sequence is TGCGCCAGCAGCTTTGAGTTCAACTCCTACAATGAGCAGTTCTTC. Translation gives CASSFEFNSYNEQFF. The full variable domain, in which reference TRBV5-1 and TRBJ2-1 provide the parts outside the CDR3, is KAGVTQTPRYLIKTRGQQVTLSCSPISGHRSVSWYQQTPGQGLQFLFEYFSETQRNKGNFPGRFSGRQFSNSRSEMNVSTLELGDSALYLCASSFEFNSYNEQFFGPGTRLTVL.

In this sample, this clonotype turned up many times. The J gene is TRBJ2-7, the V gene TRBV9, with 7 nucleotides matching TRBD1. From germline, CDR1 is SGDLS and CDR2 YYNGEE. The CDR3 length is 14 residues. The V segment lost 4 bases and the J segment 6 bases; nucleotides outside the gene matches: 10. DNA of the CDR3: TGTGCCAGCAGCCCACAGACAGGGACGGGCGAGCAGTACTTC. Its translation is CASSPQTGTGEQYF. Based on the CDR3 plus reference TRBV9 and TRBJ2-7, the full variable domain is DSGVTQTPKHLITATGQRVTLRCSPRSGDLSVYWYQQSLDQGLQFLIQYYNGEERAKGNILERFSAQQFPDLHSELNLSSLELGDSALYFCASSPQTGTGEQYFGPGTRLTVT.

This clonotype was counted at least ten times. The chain joins TRBV6-2 or TRBV6-3 to TRBJ2-1; 9 bases are shared with TRBD2. The germline V gene has CDR1 MNHEY and CDR2 SVGEGT. This CDR3 contains 16 residues. Trimming removed 6 bases from V and 2 bases from J; junction bases left unmatched: 8. The CDR3 spells CASSPLTSGAYNEQFF. Written as DNA, the CDR3 is TGTGCCAGCAGCCCTCTGACTAGCGGAGCCTACAATGAGCAGTTCTTC.

The table lists this clonotype with a count of one. The rearrangement uses TRBV3-1 and TRBJ2-3; D remains ambiguous. The CDR3 contains 13 residues. V lost 1 base and J lost 4, with 6 bases in between. Germline values: CDR1 LGHDT, CDR2 YNNKEL (reference sequence). The DNA of the CDR3 is TGTGCCAGCAGCCAAGGGGCTTCAGATACGCAGTATTTT. The encoded protein is CASSQGASDTQYF.